This T cell receptor beta chain was sequenced in a study of blood T cell repertoires in COVID-19 (dated by TCRdb to about 2020). With regard to the full study: Samples from collaborators originated in the United States, Italy and Spain and spanned both the acute and convalescent phases of COVID-19. The material from the prospective study consisted of cDNA or gDNA derived from T cells, B-cell-depleted T cells, or PBMCs. Deeply sampled blood TCRbeta repertoires from subjects exposed to, actively infected with, or recovered from COVID-19 were included in the dataset. The repertoires were released in a freely available public database meant as a resource for research on the immune response to SARS-CoV-2. Samples were obtained from the ongoing ImmuneRACE study (first 160 participants) and from some 1,300 subjects provided by 6 global collaborators. Nearly every sample came with metadata listing a de-identified subject ID, COVID-19 status, age in years and sex. Where available, HLA class I and class II types were taken from metadata supplied by the sample provider and were not determined by assay-based typing.

This clone turned up a few times. Its antigen has not been determined. No base qualities exist here, and no much larger clone lies one base off it. Overall results and qualifications from the work: Clinical and demographic metadata were provided uncurated, with the amount varying by source and participant.

One collaborating source in Seattle enrolled patients during active infection and followed them longitudinally through the course of disease. The collaborating institutions used their own protocols to collect whole blood in K2EDTA tubes. For TCRbeta analysis, collaborator samples were shipped as frozen whole blood, as isolated PBMCs, or as DNA extracted from either sample type. The immunoSEQ Assay, a bias-controlled multiplex PCR, was used to amplify TCRbeta CDR3 regions from genomic DNA. Regarding the original processing steps: The number of nucleated cells in each sample was estimated by amplification of reference gene primers within the assay. Sequence reads were collapsed and filtered to measure the absolute abundance of every unique TCRbeta CDR3 rearrangement. For each sample, productive Simpson clonality was calculated as the square root of Simpson's diversity index over productive rearrangements. The source is immuneACCESS, and TCRdb retained only in-frame sequences with V and J called. Part of the clones is not carried over; for the studies checked, unresolved V genes explain less than half of this, and the remainder is unexplained. V and J calls and clone size are given by that table; D and trimming were obtained from the DNA. The sample yields 110,000 or so clones; roughly 85% were counted once. The top ten clones comprise roughly 5% of the sample.

From cysteine to phenylalanine, the CDR3 is 14 amino acids long. Only the CDR3 DNA stays, 42 bases, in frame from base 1. V loses 0 bases, J loses 11 bases, and the germline ends lie 14 bases apart. CDR1 and CDR2 were assigned from the germline V gene (reference sequence) as LGHDT and YNNKEL. The rearranged chain carries TRBV3-1 (or the pseudogene TRBV3-2) and TRBJ1-5, with no D gene named confidently. The sample taken for sequencing was peripheral blood. This sequence was found in a woman in her fifties or sixties with COVID-19, enrolled during active disease. The sequenced DNA: TGTGCCAGCAGCCAAGATCCCGCAACCGGGGCCCAGCATTTT. This yields the protein CASSQDPATGAQHF.